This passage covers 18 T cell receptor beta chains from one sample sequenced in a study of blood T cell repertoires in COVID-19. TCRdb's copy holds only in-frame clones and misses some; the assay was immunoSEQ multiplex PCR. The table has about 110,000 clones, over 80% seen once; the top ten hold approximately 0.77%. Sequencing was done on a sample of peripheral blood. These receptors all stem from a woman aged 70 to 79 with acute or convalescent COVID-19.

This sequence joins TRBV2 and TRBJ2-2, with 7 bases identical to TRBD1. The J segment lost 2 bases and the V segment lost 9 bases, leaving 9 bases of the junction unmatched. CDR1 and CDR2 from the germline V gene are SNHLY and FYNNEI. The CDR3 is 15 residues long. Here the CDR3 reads CARRTGTANTGELFF. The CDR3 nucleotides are TGTGCCAGAAGAACCGGGACAGCAAACACCGGGGAGCTGTTTTTT.

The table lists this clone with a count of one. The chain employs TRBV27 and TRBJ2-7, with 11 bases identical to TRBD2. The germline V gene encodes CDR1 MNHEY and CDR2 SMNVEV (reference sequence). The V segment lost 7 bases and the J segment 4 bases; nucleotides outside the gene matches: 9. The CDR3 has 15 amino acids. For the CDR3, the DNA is TGTGCCAGCACTGATAGCGGGAGGGCCATGTACGAGCAGTACTTC. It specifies CASTDSGRAMYEQYF.

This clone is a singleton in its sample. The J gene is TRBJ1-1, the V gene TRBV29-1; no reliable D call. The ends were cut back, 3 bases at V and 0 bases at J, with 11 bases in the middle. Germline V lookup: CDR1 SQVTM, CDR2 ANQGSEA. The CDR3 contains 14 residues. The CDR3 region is CSVDTQVLNTEAFF. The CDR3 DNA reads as TGCAGCGTTGACACGCAGGTACTGAACACTGAAGCTTTCTTT.

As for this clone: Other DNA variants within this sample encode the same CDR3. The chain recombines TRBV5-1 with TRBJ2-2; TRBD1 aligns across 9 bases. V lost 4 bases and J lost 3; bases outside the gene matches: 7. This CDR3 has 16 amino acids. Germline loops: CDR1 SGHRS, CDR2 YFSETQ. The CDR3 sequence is CASSPGDRADTGELFF. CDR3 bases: TGCGCCAGCAGCCCGGGGGACAGGGCCGACACCGGGGAGCTGTTTTTT.

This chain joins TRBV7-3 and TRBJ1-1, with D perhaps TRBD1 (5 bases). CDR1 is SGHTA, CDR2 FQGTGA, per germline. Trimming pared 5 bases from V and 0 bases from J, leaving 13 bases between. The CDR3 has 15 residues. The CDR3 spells CASSRGGGMNTEAFF. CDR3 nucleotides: TGTGCCAGCAGCCGTGGGGGAGGAATGAACACTGAAGCTTTCTTT.

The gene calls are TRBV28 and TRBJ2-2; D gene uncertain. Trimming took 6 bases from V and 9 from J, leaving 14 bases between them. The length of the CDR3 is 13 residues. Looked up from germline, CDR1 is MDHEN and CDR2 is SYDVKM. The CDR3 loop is CASSENHGRELFF. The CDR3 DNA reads TGTGCCAGCAGCGAAAATCACGGTCGGGAGCTGTTTTTT. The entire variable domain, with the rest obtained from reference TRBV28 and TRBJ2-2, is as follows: DVKVTQSSRYLVKRTGEKVFLECVQDMDHENMFWYRQDPGLGLRLIYFSYDVKMKEKGDIPEGYSVSREKKERFSLILESASTNQTSMYLCASSENHGRELFFGEGSRLTVL.

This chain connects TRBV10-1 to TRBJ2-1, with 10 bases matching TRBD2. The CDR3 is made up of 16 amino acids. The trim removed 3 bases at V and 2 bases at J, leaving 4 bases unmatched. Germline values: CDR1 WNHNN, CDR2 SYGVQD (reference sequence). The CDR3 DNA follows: TGCGCCAGCAGTGAAGTACTAGCGGGAACCTACAATGAGCAGTTCTTC. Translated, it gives CASSEVLAGTYNEQFF.

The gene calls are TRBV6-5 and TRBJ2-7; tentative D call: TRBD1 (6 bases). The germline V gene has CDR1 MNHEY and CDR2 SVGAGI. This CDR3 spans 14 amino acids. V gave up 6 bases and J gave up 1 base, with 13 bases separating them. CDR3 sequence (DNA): TGTGCCAGCAGATTACAGGGCCATTCCTACGAGCAGTACTTC. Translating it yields CASRLQGHSYEQYF.

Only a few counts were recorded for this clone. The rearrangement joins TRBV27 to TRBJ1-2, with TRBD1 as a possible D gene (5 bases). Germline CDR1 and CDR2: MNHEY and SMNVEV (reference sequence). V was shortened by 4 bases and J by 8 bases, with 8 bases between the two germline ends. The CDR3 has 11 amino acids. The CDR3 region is CASSSGGGYTF. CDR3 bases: TGTGCCAGCAGTTCCGGGGGAGGCTACACCTTC.

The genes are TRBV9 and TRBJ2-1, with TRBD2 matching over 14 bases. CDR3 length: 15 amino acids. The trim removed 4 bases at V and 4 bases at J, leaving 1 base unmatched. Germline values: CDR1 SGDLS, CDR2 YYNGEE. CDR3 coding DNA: TGTGCCAGCAGCAGGACTAGCGGGGGGTACAATGAGCAGTTCTTC. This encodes CASSRTSGGYNEQFF. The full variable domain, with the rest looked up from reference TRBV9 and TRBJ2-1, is DSGVTQTPKHLITATGQRVTLRCSPRSGDLSVYWYQQSLDQGLQFLIQYYNGEERAKGNILERFSAQQFPDLHSELNLSSLELGDSALYFCASSRTSGGYNEQFFGPGTRLTVL.

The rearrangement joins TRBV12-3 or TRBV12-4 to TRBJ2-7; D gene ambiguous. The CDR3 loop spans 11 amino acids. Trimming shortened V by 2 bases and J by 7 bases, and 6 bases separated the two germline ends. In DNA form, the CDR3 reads TGTGCCAGCAGTTTAATACGGGAGCAGTACTTC. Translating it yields CASSLIREQYF.

CDR3 residues: CASKAVGTDTQYF. The CDR3, as DNA: TGTGCCAGCAAAGCGGTGGGAACAGATACGCAGTATTTT. This sequence joins TRBV2 and TRBJ2-3; TRBD2 is a possible D gene (5 bases). The germline CDR1 and CDR2 sequences are SNHLY and FYNNEI. This CDR3 has 13 residues. Trimming pared 7 bases from V and 3 bases from J, leaving 11 bases between.

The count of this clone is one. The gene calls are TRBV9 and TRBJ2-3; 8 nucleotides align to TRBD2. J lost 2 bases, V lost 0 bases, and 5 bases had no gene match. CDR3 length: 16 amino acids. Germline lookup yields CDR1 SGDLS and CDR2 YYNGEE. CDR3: CASSVEAGAYTDTQYF. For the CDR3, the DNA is TGTGCCAGCAGCGTAGAAGCGGGGGCATACACAGATACGCAGTATTTT.

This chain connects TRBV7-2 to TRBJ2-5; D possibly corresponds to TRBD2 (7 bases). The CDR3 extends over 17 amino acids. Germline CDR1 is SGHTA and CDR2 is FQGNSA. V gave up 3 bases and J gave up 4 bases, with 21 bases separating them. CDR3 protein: CASSLGLRGAGGETQYF. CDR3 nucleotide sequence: TGTGCCAGCAGCTTGGGACTACGGGGGGCCGGAGGAGAGACCCAGTACTTC.

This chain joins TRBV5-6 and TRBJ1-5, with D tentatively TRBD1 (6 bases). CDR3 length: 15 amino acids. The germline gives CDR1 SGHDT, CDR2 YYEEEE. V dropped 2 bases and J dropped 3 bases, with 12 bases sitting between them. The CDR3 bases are TGTGCCAGCAGCTTCCGGGGGGGGCTCAATCAGCCCCAGCATTTT. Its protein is CASSFRGGLNQPQHF.

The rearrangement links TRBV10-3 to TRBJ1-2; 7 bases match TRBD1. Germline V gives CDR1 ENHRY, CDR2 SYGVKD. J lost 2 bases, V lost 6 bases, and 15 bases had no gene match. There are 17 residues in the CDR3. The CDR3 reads CAIRGTVGTLPNYGYTF. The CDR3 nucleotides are TGTGCCATCAGGGGGACAGTAGGGACCCTCCCCAACTATGGCTACACCTTC.

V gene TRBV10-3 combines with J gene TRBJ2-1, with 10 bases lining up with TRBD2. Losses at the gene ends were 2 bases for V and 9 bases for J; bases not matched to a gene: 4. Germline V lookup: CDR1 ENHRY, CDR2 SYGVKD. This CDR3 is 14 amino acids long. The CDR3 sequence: CAISEGRLAGEQFF. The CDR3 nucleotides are TGTGCCATCAGTGAGGGCCGACTAGCGGGTGAGCAGTTCTTC.

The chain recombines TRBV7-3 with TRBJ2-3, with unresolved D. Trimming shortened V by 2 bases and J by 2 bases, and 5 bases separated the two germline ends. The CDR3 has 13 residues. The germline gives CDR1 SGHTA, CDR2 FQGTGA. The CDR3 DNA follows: TGTGCCAGCAGCTTACCTTACACAGATACGCAGTATTTT. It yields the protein CASSLPYTDTQYF.